The entry below describes one T cell receptor (beta chain). The data derive from a study of blood T cell repertoires in COVID-19. As processed by the authors: The assay estimated nucleated cells by amplifying reference gene primers. Sequencing was performed with immunoSEQ multiplex PCR; in TCRdb, only in-frame clones are kept and a portion is missing. V, J and clone size reflect that table, while D and trimming were determined from the DNA. The sample includes around 150,000 clones, just over 85% of them seen just once. The V gene end was trimmed by 4 bases and the J gene end by 5 bases; junction bases not matched to a gene: 5. Germline CDR1 is LGHDT and CDR2 is YNNKEL (reference sequence). The length of the CDR3 is 14 residues.

The source is a man between 65 and 79 years old with acute or convalescent COVID-19. This sequence joins TRBV3-1 (or the pseudogene TRBV3-2) and TRBJ2-5, with 9 bases matching TRBD1. Sequenced sample: peripheral blood. CDR3 protein: CASSPTGGGETQYF. The CDR3 bases are TGTGCCAGCAGCCCCACAGGGGGCGGGGAGACCCAGTACTTC.